These 7 T cell receptor beta chains share one sample of origin, sequenced in a study of blood T cell repertoires in COVID-19. The table came from immunoSEQ multiplex PCR; TCRdb's copy has only in-frame clones and leaves some out. The table includes roughly 200,000 clones, over 80% detected once. Input material: peripheral blood. These receptors were collected from a man aged 35 to 55 with acute or convalescent COVID-19.

The CDR3 DNA sequence: TGTGCCAGCAGCTTAAGCCGGGCGGGAGGGTACAATGAGCAGTTCTTC. Translation gives CASSLSRAGGYNEQFF. The chain links TRBV7-2 to TRBJ2-1; 9 nucleotides align to TRBD2. Trimming removed 2 bases from V and 4 bases from J; junction bases left unmatched: 6. The germline CDR1 and CDR2 sequences are SGHTA and FQGNSA. This CDR3 is built from 16 residues.

The V gene is TRBV7-2, the J gene TRBJ2-1; a possible D gene is TRBD2 (5 bases). Germline CDR1 and CDR2: SGHTA and FQGNSA. Trimming pared 5 bases from V and 0 bases from J, leaving 11 bases between. The CDR3 covers 15 residues. The CDR3, as DNA: TGTGCCAGCAGCGTTAGCGTGAGCTCCTACAATGAGCAGTTCTTC. Translated: CASSVSVSSYNEQFF.

A single count supports this clone. This CDR3 reads CAWSDREAEAFF. The CDR3 region has the DNA TGTGCCTGGAGCGACAGGGAAGCTGAAGCTTTCTTT. The gene calls are TRBV30 and TRBJ1-1; 7 nucleotides match TRBD1. CDR1 GTSNPN and CDR2 SVGIG come from the germline V gene (reference sequence). This CDR3 contains 12 residues. The trim removed 3 bases at V and 6 bases at J, leaving 4 bases unmatched.

The rearrangement joins TRBV6-2 or TRBV6-3 to TRBJ2-1; D perhaps matches TRBD2 (5 bases). The V end lost 5 bases, the J end lost 0 bases, and 17 bases lay between the germline ends. CDR3 length: 17 residues. Germline V CDR1 and CDR2: MNHEY, SVGEGT. CDR3 DNA sequence: TGTGCCAGCAGTGAGAACGTGCGGGCGAACTCCTACAATGAGCAGTTCTTC. Translated: CASSENVRANSYNEQFF.

The V gene is TRBV4-1, the J gene TRBJ2-5, with D tentatively TRBD1 (6 bases). CDR3 size: 16 residues. V was cut by 4 bases and J by 5 bases, with 20 bases left in between. The V gene's germline CDR1 is MGHRA and CDR2 YSYEKL. CDR3 sequence (DNA): TGCGCCAGCAGCCCCAGAGATACGGGTGGGGGCGAGACCCAGTACTTC. Its translation: CASSPRDTGGGETQYF.

The V call is TRBV5-1, the J call TRBJ2-7; TRBD1 matches 7 bases. V gave up 0 bases and J gave up 3 bases; unmatched junction bases: 3. Germline V gene lookup returns CDR1 SGHRS and CDR2 YFSETQ. The CDR3 extends over 14 amino acids. CDR3 amino acids: CASSLGQGVYEQYF. In DNA form, the CDR3 reads TGCGCCAGCAGCTTGGGGCAGGGGGTCTACGAGCAGTACTTC.

This sequence joins TRBV18 and TRBJ2-1; the match to TRBD2 covers 9 bases. The germline V gene encodes CDR1 KGHSH and CDR2 LQKENI. CDR3 size: 15 residues. The trim removed 5 bases at V and 1 base at J, leaving 3 bases unmatched. The CDR3 sequence: CASSNSGSSYNEQFF. CDR3 DNA: TGTGCCAGCTCAAATAGCGGGAGTTCCTACAATGAGCAGTTCTTC.